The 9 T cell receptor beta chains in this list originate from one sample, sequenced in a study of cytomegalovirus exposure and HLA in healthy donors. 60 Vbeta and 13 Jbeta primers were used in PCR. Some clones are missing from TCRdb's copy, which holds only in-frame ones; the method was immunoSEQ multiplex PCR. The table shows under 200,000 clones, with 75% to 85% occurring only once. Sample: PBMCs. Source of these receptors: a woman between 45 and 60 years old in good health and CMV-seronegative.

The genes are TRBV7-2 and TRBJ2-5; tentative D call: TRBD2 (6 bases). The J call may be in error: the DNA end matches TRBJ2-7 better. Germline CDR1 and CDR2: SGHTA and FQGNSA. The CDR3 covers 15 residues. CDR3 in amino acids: CASSLGRGRESEQYF. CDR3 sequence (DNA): TGTGCCAGCAGCTTAGGGCGGGGACGGGAGAGCGAGCAGTACTTC.

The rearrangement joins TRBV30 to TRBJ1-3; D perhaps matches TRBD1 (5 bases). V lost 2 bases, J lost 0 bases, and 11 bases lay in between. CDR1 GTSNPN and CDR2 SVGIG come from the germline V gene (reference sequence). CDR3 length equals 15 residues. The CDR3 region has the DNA TGTGCCTGGAGTAGCATTAGGGGCTCTGGAAACACCATATATTTT. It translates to CAWSSIRGSGNTIYF.

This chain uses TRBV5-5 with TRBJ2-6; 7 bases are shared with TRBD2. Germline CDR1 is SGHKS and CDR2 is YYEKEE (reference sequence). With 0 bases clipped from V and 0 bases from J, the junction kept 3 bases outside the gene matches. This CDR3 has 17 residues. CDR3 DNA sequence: TGTGCCAGCAGCTTGGCGGGAGGCAACTCTGGGGCCAACGTCCTGACTTTC. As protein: CASSLAGGNSGANVLTF.

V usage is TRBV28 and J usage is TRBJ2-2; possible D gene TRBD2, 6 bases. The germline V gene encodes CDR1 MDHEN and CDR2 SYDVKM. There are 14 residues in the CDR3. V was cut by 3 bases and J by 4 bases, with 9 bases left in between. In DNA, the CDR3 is TGTGCCAGCAGTTTTGGGGGGAGCACCGGGGAGCTGTTTTTT. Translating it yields CASSFGGSTGELFF. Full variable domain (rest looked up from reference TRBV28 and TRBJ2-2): DVKVTQSSRYLVKRTGEKVFLECVQDMDHENMFWYRQDPGLGLRLIYFSYDVKMKEKGDIPEGYSVSREKKERFSLILESASTNQTSMYLCASSFGGSTGELFFGEGSRLTVL.

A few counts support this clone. The CDR3 here is CASRTGGSGANVLTF. DNA of the CDR3: TGTGCCAGCAGGACAGGGGGGTCTGGGGCCAACGTCCTGACTTTC. V and J are TRBV6-1 and TRBJ2-6, with 9 bases fitting TRBD1. After removal of 6 bases from V and 1 base from J, the junction contained 1 base not matched to a gene. Germline lookup yields CDR1 MNHNS and CDR2 SASEGT. This CDR3 comprises 15 residues.

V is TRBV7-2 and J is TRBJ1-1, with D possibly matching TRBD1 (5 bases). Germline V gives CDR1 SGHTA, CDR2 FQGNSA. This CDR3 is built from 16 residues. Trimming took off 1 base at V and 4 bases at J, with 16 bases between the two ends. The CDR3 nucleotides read TGTGCCAGCAGCTTAGTGGTGGGCAGGGTCGGCACTGAAGCTTTCTTT. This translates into CASSLVVGRVGTEAFF.

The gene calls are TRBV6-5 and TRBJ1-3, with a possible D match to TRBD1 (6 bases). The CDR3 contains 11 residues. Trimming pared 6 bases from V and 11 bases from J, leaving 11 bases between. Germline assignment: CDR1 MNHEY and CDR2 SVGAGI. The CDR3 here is CASSQQGSIYF. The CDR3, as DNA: TGTGCCAGCAGCCAACAGGGTTCCATATATTTT.

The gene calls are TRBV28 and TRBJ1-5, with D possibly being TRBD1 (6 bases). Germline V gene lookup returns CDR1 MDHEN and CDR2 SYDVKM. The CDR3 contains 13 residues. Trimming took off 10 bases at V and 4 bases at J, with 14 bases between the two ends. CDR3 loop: CAILGGANQPQHF. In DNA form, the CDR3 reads TGTGCCATCCTGGGGGGGGCGAATCAGCCCCAGCATTTT.

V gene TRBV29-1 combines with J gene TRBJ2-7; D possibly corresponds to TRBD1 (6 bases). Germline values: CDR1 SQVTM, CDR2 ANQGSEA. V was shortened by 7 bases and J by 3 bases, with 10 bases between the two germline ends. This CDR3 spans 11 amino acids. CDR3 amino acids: CSAKDSYEQYF. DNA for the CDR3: TGCAGCGCGAAGGACAGCTACGAGCAGTACTTC.